The source of this TCR beta chain is a study of blood T cell repertoires in COVID-19. Background on the study: Material from acute and convalescent COVID-19 was sourced from the United States, Italy and Spain. The analysed material was cDNA or gDNA that came from T cells, B-cell-depleted T cells, or PBMCs.

Produced via immunoSEQ multiplex PCR; TCRdb's table is partial and in-frame only. Of approximately 47,000 clones listed, roughly 88% are singletons. In germline, CDR1 is LNHDA, CDR2 SQIVND (reference sequence). CDR3 length: 14 residues. Trimming removed 6 bases from V and 7 bases from J; junction bases left unmatched: 11. This clonotype originated in a woman aged 60-75 years with acute or convalescent COVID-19. The sequenced sample was peripheral blood. The rearrangement joins TRBV19 to TRBJ2-7, with 8 bases lining up with TRBD1. CDR3 DNA: TGTGCCAGTAGATCGACAGGGGTGGATGGGGAGCAGTACTTC. The encoded protein is CASRSTGVDGEQYF. Drawing the rest from reference TRBV19 and TRBJ2-7, the complete variable domain is DGGITQSPKYLFRKEGQNVTLSCEQNLNHDAMYWYRQDPGQGLRLIYYSQIVNDFQKGDIAEGYSVSREKKESFPLTVTSAQKNPTAFYLCASRSTGVDGEQYFGPGTRLTVT.